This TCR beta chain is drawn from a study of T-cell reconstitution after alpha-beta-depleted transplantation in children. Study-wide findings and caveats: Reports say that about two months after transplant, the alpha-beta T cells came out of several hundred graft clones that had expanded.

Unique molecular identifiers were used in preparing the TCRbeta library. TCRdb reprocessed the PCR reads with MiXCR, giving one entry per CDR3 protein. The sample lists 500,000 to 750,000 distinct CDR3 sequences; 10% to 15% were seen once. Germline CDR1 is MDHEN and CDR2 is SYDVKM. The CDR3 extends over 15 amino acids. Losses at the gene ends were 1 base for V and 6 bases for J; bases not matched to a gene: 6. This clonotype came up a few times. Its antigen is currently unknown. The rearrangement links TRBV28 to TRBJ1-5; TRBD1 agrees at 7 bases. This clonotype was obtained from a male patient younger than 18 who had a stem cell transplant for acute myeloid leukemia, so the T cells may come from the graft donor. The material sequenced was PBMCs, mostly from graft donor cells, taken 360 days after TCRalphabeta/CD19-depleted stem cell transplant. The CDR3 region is CASSLLPPGGQPQHF. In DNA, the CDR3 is TGTGCCAGCAGTTTATTACCGCCAGGGGGTCAGCCCCAGCATTTT. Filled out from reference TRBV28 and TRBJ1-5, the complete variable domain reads DVKVTQSSRYLVKRTGEKVFLECVQDMDHENMFWYRQDPGLGLRLIYFSYDVKMKEKGDIPEGYSVSREKKERFSLILESASTNQTSMYLCASSLLPPGGQPQHFGDGTRLSIL.